Listed here is a single TCR beta chain. Profiling relied on immunoSEQ multiplex PCR, and the TCRdb table lists in-frame clones only, not all of them. The sample lists fewer than 250,000 clones; 85% to 95% were seen once. This sample stems from a study of T cell responses to AZD1222 COVID-19 vaccine. Trimming pared 6 bases from V and 2 bases from J, leaving 10 bases between. Germline CDR1 is LNHDA and CDR2 is SQIVND (reference sequence). The CDR3 extends over 13 amino acids. This specimen was peripheral blood, taken on day 0 of AZD1222 vaccination. The receptor was isolated from an adult in good health. V gene TRBV19 combines with J gene TRBJ2-5; D may be TRBD1 (5 bases). The CDR3: CASSATVQETQYF. CDR3 nucleotide sequence: TGTGCCAGTAGCGCGACAGTACAAGAGACCCAGTACTTC.